These 28 T cell receptor beta chains share one sample of origin, sequenced in a study of cytomegalovirus exposure and HLA in healthy donors. The primer mix had 60 Vbeta and 13 Jbeta primers. Generated by immunoSEQ multiplex PCR, the TCRdb table keeps only in-frame clones and is missing some. The sample holds under 200,000 clones, about 82% seen once. Input material: PBMCs. All receptors derive from a female donor in good health and CMV-seronegative.

The V call is TRBV2, the J call TRBJ2-7; D is ambiguous. The CDR3 length is 12 residues. Germline V gene data show CDR1 as SNHLY and CDR2 as FYNNEI. V was shortened by 2 bases and J by 4 bases, with 6 bases between the two germline ends. In nucleotides, the CDR3 is TGTGCCAGCAGTGAACAGGCGTACGAGCAGTACTTC. This sequence encodes CASSEQAYEQYF. Together with reference TRBV2 and TRBJ2-7, the CDR3 gives the full variable domain: EPEVTQTPSHQVTQMGQEVILRCVPISNHLYFYWYRQILGQKVEFLVSFYNNEISEKSEIFDDQFSVERPDGSNFTLKIRSTKLEDSAMYFCASSEQAYEQYFGPGTRLTVT.

This chain uses TRBV7-2 with TRBJ1-2; D is unclear. V lost 0 bases and J 8 bases, leaving 16 bases between the germline ends. CDR3 length equals 15 residues. Germline V lookup: CDR1 SGHTA, CDR2 FQGNSA. The CDR3 bases are TGTGCCAGCAGCTTAGCGCGGGGAGAGTTTGGGGGCTACACCTTC. Residues: CASSLARGEFGGYTF. The full variable domain, its missing parts supplied by reference TRBV7-2 and TRBJ1-2, is GAGVSQSPSNKVTEKGKDVELRCDPISGHTALYWYRQSLGQGLEFLIYFQGNSAPDKSGLPSDRFSAERTGGSVSTLTIQRTQQEDSAVYLCASSLARGEFGGYTFGSGTRLTVV.

The chain is built from TRBV30 and TRBJ2-7; no firm D call. This CDR3 has 13 amino acids. V lost 2 bases to trimming and J lost 4 bases, with 12 bases between them. Germline CDR1 and CDR2: GTSNPN and SVGIG (reference sequence). Written as DNA, the CDR3 is TGTGCCTGGAGTTCAGGAACTCTATACGAGCAGTACTTC. Protein: CAWSSGTLYEQYF.

The CDR3 loop is CASSFLAGSSANEQFF. The CDR3 DNA follows: TGTGCCAGCAGCTTCCTAGCGGGGAGCTCGGCTAATGAGCAGTTCTTC. The chain employs TRBV7-2 and TRBJ2-1; 9 nucleotides agree with TRBD2. Germline trimming cut 3 bases from V and 7 bases from J; bases unmatched to any gene: 10. The CDR3 sequence is 16 residues long. The germline gives CDR1 SGHTA, CDR2 FQGNSA.

This clone has just a few counts. The V call is TRBV19, the J call TRBJ2-3; 13 nucleotides match TRBD2. The J segment lost 1 base and the V segment lost 3 bases, leaving 7 bases of the junction unmatched. This CDR3 comprises 18 residues. Germline-derived CDR1 and CDR2 are LNHDA and SQIVND (reference sequence). This chain's CDR3 is CASSIRLLAGGGTDTQYF. The DNA of the CDR3 is TGTGCCAGTAGTATTCGGCTACTAGCGGGAGGGGGCACAGATACGCAGTATTTT.

The genes are TRBV30 and TRBJ2-2; 7 nucleotides align to TRBD2. This CDR3 has 13 amino acids. Losses at the gene ends were 2 bases for V and 7 bases for J; bases not matched to a gene: 4. CDR1 is GTSNPN, CDR2 SVGIG, per germline (reference sequence). DNA for the CDR3: TGTGCCTGGAGTAACGGGGGGAACGGGGAGCTGTTTTTT. Protein product: CAWSNGGNGELFF.

The J gene is TRBJ1-5, the V gene TRBV30, with D possibly matching TRBD1 (5 bases). Germline V gene lookup returns CDR1 GTSNPN and CDR2 SVGIG (reference sequence). Trimming left V 2 bases short and J 7 bases short, with 9 bases between. The CDR3 contains 12 residues. CDR3 sequence (DNA): TGTGCCTGGAGTCCAGGGTGGCAGCCCCAGCATTTT. Its translation: CAWSPGWQPQHF. The variable domain in full, completed from reference TRBV30 and TRBJ1-5, reads SQTIHQWPATLVQPVGSPLSLECTVEGTSNPNLYWYRQAAGRGLQLLFYSVGIGQISSEVPQNLSASRPQDRQFILSSKKLLLSDSGFYLCAWSPGWQPQHFGDGTRLSIL.

J is TRBJ2-1 and V is TRBV30; 7 nucleotides line up with TRBD1. Losses at the gene ends were 1 base for V and 11 bases for J; bases not matched to a gene: 8. CDR3 length: 13 amino acids. CDR1 and CDR2 (germline): GTSNPN, SVGIG (reference sequence). The CDR3 nucleotides read TGTGCCTGGAGTGGTCAACCGGGACAGCAGCAGTTCTTC. It is translated as CAWSGQPGQQQFF.

The J gene is TRBJ1-3, the V gene TRBV19, with D possibly being TRBD1 (6 bases). The CDR3 extends over 16 amino acids. Germline V gene sequence: CDR1 LNHDA, CDR2 SQIVND (reference sequence). Trimming took off 7 bases at V and 0 bases at J, with 16 bases between the two ends. The CDR3 reads CASIPDSSFSGNTIYF. The CDR3 DNA follows: TGTGCCAGTATCCCGGACAGCTCCTTCTCTGGAAACACCATATATTTT. Based on the CDR3 plus reference TRBV19 and TRBJ1-3, the full variable domain is DGGITQSPKYLFRKEGQNVTLSCEQNLNHDAMYWYRQDPGQGLRLIYYSQIVNDFQKGDIAEGYSVSREKKESFPLTVTSAQKNPTAFYLCASIPDSSFSGNTIYFGEGSWLTVV.

This clone was seen only a few times. This chain joins TRBV4-1 and TRBJ1-1, with a tentative D call TRBD1 (6 bases). The V and J ends lost 4 bases and 0 bases respectively, with 12 bases between them. The CDR3 spans 15 residues. CDR1 is MGHRA, CDR2 YSYEKL, per germline. CDR3 region: CASSRTVAMNTEAFF. The DNA of the CDR3 is TGCGCCAGCAGCCGGACAGTAGCGATGAACACTGAAGCTTTCTTT.

This rearrangement joins TRBV7-3 to TRBJ2-3; D perhaps matches TRBD2 (5 bases). V was cut by 1 base and J by 5 bases, with 31 bases left in between. Germline CDR1 reads SGHTA; CDR2 reads FQGTGA. This CDR3 region has 21 residues. The CDR3 nucleotides are TGTGCCAGCAGCTTAAACTGCGGGCGAGCGGAGTCCCCCATCGCGGAAGATACGCAGTATTTT. Translation: CASSLNCGRAESPIAEDTQYF.

The V and J genes are TRBV11-2 and TRBJ2-3, with 11 bases lining up with TRBD2. The CDR3 spans 18 residues. The trim removed 7 bases at V and 6 bases at J, leaving 18 bases unmatched. CDR1 and CDR2 (germline): SGHAT, FQNNGV. CDR3 DNA sequence: TGTGCCAGCACCTCAGGGGCTAGCGGGGGGACTTGGGTTGATACGCAGTATTTT. Translated, it gives CASTSGASGGTWVDTQYF.

This chain connects TRBV19 to TRBJ1-6; no clear D. Trimming took off 11 bases at V and 10 bases at J, with 6 bases between the two ends. This CDR3 region has 9 residues. Germline V CDR1 and CDR2: LNHDA, SQIVND (reference sequence). The CDR3 nucleotides read TGTGCCGAGAGATCACCCCTCCACTTT. Translated: CAERSPLHF.

The rearrangement uses TRBV29-1 and TRBJ2-5, with TRBD2 matching 14 bases. The germline gives CDR1 SQVTM, CDR2 ANQGSEA. V was pared by 5 bases and J by 4 bases, with 15 bases of the junction left unmatched. The CDR3 has 18 residues. Here the CDR3 reads CSVSRGTSGSRNRETQYF. Written as DNA, the CDR3 is TGCAGCGTTTCCCGCGGGACTAGCGGGAGTAGAAATCGAGAGACCCAGTACTTC.

The count of this clone is one. J is TRBJ1-6 and V is TRBV7-2; TRBD1 aligns across 7 bases. The V segment lost 0 bases and the J segment 3 bases; nucleotides outside the gene matches: 5. Germline assignment: CDR1 SGHTA and CDR2 FQGNSA. This CDR3 spans 17 amino acids. This CDR3 is CASSLAEGANYNSPLHF. The CDR3 coding sequence is TGTGCCAGCAGCTTAGCGGAGGGGGCAAACTATAATTCACCCCTCCACTTT.

The chain is built from TRBV7-3 and TRBJ2-2; 7 bases map to TRBD2. From germline, CDR1 is SGHTA and CDR2 FQGTGA. With V trimmed by 2 bases and J by 2 bases, 5 bases remained unmatched. The CDR3 extends over 16 amino acids. Written as DNA, the CDR3 is TGTGCCAGCAGCTTAGTAGCGGGCGGAAACACCGGGGAGCTGTTTTTT. Its translation: CASSLVAGGNTGELFF. Variable domain in full (rest from reference TRBV7-3 and TRBJ2-2): GAGVSQTPSNKVTEKGKYVELRCDPISGHTALYWYRQSLGQGPEFLIYFQGTGAADDSGLPNDRFFAVRPEGSVSTLKIQRTERGDSAVYLCASSLVAGGNTGELFFGEGSRLTVL.

This clone was detected once. The chain couples TRBV28 to TRBJ1-4, with D tentatively TRBD1 (5 bases). The germline gives CDR1 MDHEN, CDR2 SYDVKM. With 5 bases removed from V and 4 bases from J, the gap between germline ends came to 11 bases. The CDR3 contains 14 residues. The CDR3 reads CASSPYRSNEKLFF. The CDR3 DNA is TGTGCCAGCAGTCCATACAGGAGTAATGAAAAACTGTTTTTT.

This chain joins TRBV14 and TRBJ2-3; maybe TRBD2 (5 bases). Trimming removed 4 bases at V and 0 bases at J, with 14 bases between. From germline, CDR1 is SGHDN and CDR2 FVKESK. The CDR3 spans 16 residues. The CDR3 region is CASSRRGLLSTDTQYF. DNA for the CDR3: TGTGCCAGCAGCCGCCGGGGTCTACTAAGCACAGATACGCAGTATTTT. Variable domain in full (rest from reference TRBV14 and TRBJ2-3): EAGVTQFPSHSVIEKGQTVTLRCDPISGHDNLYWYRRVMGKEIKFLLHFVKESKQDESGMPNNRFLAERTGGTYSTLKVQPAELEDSGVYFCASSRRGLLSTDTQYFGPGTRLTVL.

The genes are TRBV5-4 and TRBJ1-1, with TRBD1 identical over 10 bases. Losses at the gene ends were 4 bases for V and 8 bases for J; bases not matched to a gene: 8. Germline CDR1 reads SGHNT; CDR2 reads YYREEE (reference sequence). CDR3 size: 14 residues. CDR3 nucleotide sequence: TGTGCCAGCAGCCTCCCGGACAGGGGGAGAGAAGCTTTCTTT. Protein product: CASSLPDRGREAFF.

This clone has only one observation. The chain links TRBV2 to TRBJ2-7; no firm D call. The V end was cut by 5 bases, the J end by 0 bases, with 5 bases between. Germline V lookup: CDR1 SNHLY, CDR2 FYNNEI. The CDR3 contains 12 residues. The chain's CDR3 is CASSLDSYEQYF. In nucleotides, the CDR3 is TGTGCCAGCAGTCTAGACTCCTACGAGCAGTACTTC.

As regards this clone: The same CDR3 arises from other DNA sequences in this sample as well. V gene TRBV7-2 combines with J gene TRBJ2-3; the match to TRBD2 covers 10 bases. The V gene end was trimmed by 0 bases and the J gene end by 5 bases; junction bases not matched to a gene: 5. Germline CDR1 reads SGHTA; CDR2 reads FQGNSA. CDR3 length equals 16 residues. The CDR3 protein is CASSLAPSGSGDTQYF. The CDR3 bases are TGTGCCAGCAGCTTAGCCCCTAGCGGGAGTGGAGATACGCAGTATTTT.

About this clone: One end of the junction does not line up with germline, which may come from a read error. Other DNA sequences in the same sample also yield this CDR3. The J gene is TRBJ2-2, the V gene TRBV11-2; possible D gene TRBD2, 5 bases. Germline CDR1 reads SGHAT; CDR2 reads FQNNGV. The CDR3 is 14 amino acids. This CDR3 is CASSLVANTGELFF. In DNA form, the CDR3 reads TGTGCCAGCAGCTTAGTCGCGAACACCGGGGAGCTGTTTTTC.

The genes are TRBV30 and TRBJ1-3; D is unresolved. V dropped 3 bases and J dropped 0 bases, with 15 bases sitting between them. Germline CDR1 is GTSNPN and CDR2 is SVGIG (reference sequence). The CDR3 loop spans 16 amino acids. The CDR3, as DNA: TGTGCCTGGAGGCCAGCGTGGCTCTCCTCTGGAAACACCATATATTTT. It codes for CAWRPAWLSSGNTIYF.

This clone was observed once. V and J are TRBV9 and TRBJ1-2; a weak D match, TRBD1 (5 bases). The germline V gene encodes CDR1 SGDLS and CDR2 YYNGEE. V was cut by 3 bases and J by 3 bases, with 12 bases left in between. The CDR3 runs to 14 residues. This CDR3 is CASSGQTSDYGYTF. The CDR3 coding sequence is TGTGCCAGCAGCGGACAGACATCCGACTATGGCTACACCTTC.

The chain joins TRBV19 to TRBJ2-3; 7 bases fit TRBD1. The CDR3 has 15 amino acids. The junction had 11 bases not matched to a gene; V was cut back by 5 bases and J by 6 bases. Germline V gene sequence: CDR1 LNHDA, CDR2 SQIVND (reference sequence). The CDR3: CASSSQGPRSDTQYF. CDR3 DNA: TGTGCCAGTAGTTCACAGGGGCCGCGGTCGGATACGCAGTATTTT.

J is TRBJ1-2 and V is TRBV5-8; possibly TRBD1 for D (5 bases). This CDR3 has 13 residues. Germline values: CDR1 SGHTS, CDR2 YDEGEE. Trimming stripped 1 base from V and 6 bases from J, with 10 bases between. CDR3 protein: CASSLWGENGYTF. CDR3 bases: TGTGCCAGCAGCTTGTGGGGGGAAAATGGCTACACCTTC.

The rearrangement uses TRBV10-2 and TRBJ1-1; D is unresolved. Trimming cost V 1 base and J 1 base, with 13 bases left between them. Germline CDR1 is WSHSY and CDR2 is SAAADI. The CDR3 contains 16 residues. Here the CDR3 reads CASSEYEGISNTEAFF. The CDR3 coding sequence is TGCGCCAGCAGTGAGTATGAGGGCATCTCGAACACTGAAGCTTTCTTT.

V gene TRBV29-1 combines with J gene TRBJ2-7, with 7 bases aligning to TRBD1. Losses at the gene ends were 6 bases for V and 5 bases for J; bases not matched to a gene: 7. The CDR3 extends over 12 amino acids. The germline gives CDR1 SQVTM, CDR2 ANQGSEA. The CDR3 coding sequence is TGCAGCGTGTCTTTGACAGGGAACGAGCAGTACTTC. Translating gives CSVSLTGNEQYF.